These 13 T cell receptor beta chains share one sample of origin, sequenced in a study of blood T cell repertoires in COVID-19. TCRdb's table, derived via immunoSEQ multiplex PCR, lists solely in-frame clones and lacks some. Altogether about 160,000 clones are present, roughly 80% being singletons, with the ten largest covering approximately 3.6%. The sample taken for sequencing was PBMCs or T cells enriched from blood (not recorded which). The receptors were gathered from an older woman who had recovered from COVID-19.

This clone was detected once. This chain connects TRBV29-1 to TRBJ2-7; D possibly corresponds to TRBD2 (6 bases). The CDR3 has 13 residues. Trimming removed 7 bases at V and 5 bases at J, with 18 bases between. Germline V gives CDR1 SQVTM, CDR2 ANQGSEA. The CDR3 nucleotides read TGCAGCGCCATCGCCGGGGGTATCAACGAGCAGTACTTC. Protein product: CSAIAGGINEQYF.

V is TRBV19 and J is TRBJ2-7; 8 bases match TRBD2. The CDR3 consists of 15 residues. Germline CDR1 reads LNHDA; CDR2 reads SQIVND (reference sequence). V dropped 9 bases and J dropped 0; count of bases not matched to a gene: 10. The CDR3 loop is CASRIAGHSSYEQYF. The CDR3 coding sequence is TGTGCCAGCAGGATAGCGGGACACAGCTCCTACGAGCAGTACTTC.

V usage is TRBV12-1 and J usage is TRBJ1-2; the listed D gene, TRBD1, was not tested against the DNA. TRBV12-1 is deemed a pseudogene. The CDR3 consists of 16 residues. CDR3 coding DNA: TGTGCCCAAGGATGGAGCAGGGGAGCTTTTCTCTATGGCTACACCTTC. Protein product: CAQGWSRGAFLYGYTF.

The chain uses TRBV5-1 and TRBJ1-4, with 8 bases identical to TRBD1. With V trimmed by 4 bases and J by 4 bases, 21 bases remained unmatched. This CDR3 is built from 20 residues. The germline gives CDR1 SGHRS, CDR2 YFSETQ. CDR3 residues: CASSPELIGTGRPLNEKLFF. The CDR3 DNA reads as TGCGCCAGCAGCCCGGAACTAATTGGGACAGGCCGCCCGCTTAATGAAAAACTGTTTTTT.

The rearrangement links TRBV18 to TRBJ1-5, with a possible D match to TRBD1 (5 bases). V was shortened by 2 bases and J by 6 bases, with 5 bases between the two germline ends. The germline V gene encodes CDR1 KGHSH and CDR2 LQKENI. The CDR3 length is 12 residues. CDR3 in amino acids: CASSPGAQPQHF. The CDR3 DNA is TGTGCCAGCTCACCAGGGGCTCAGCCCCAGCATTTT.

This clone was seen a few times. The gene calls are TRBV12-3 or TRBV12-4 and TRBJ1-6; D possibly corresponds to TRBD1 (5 bases). Trimming removed 3 bases at V and 12 bases at J, with 9 bases between. This CDR3 contains 12 residues. The CDR3 bases are TGTGCCAGCAGTTTGACAGCCGAACCCCTCCACTTT. Translated: CASSLTAEPLHF.

This chain connects TRBV7-2 to TRBJ2-1; maybe TRBD1 (5 bases). V lost 0 bases to trimming and J lost 7 bases, with 13 bases between them. The CDR3 contains 15 residues. Looked up from germline, CDR1 is SGHTA and CDR2 is FQGNSA. The CDR3 reads CASSLAWSRTNEQFF. The CDR3 DNA follows: TGTGCCAGCAGCTTAGCGTGGTCCAGGACAAATGAGCAGTTCTTC.

CDR3 region: CASSESHRGSYEQYF. The CDR3 DNA sequence: TGTGCCAGCAGTGAATCTCACAGGGGCTCCTACGAGCAGTACTTC. V gene TRBV25-1 combines with J gene TRBJ2-7; 7 positions match TRBD1. J was trimmed by 0 bases and V by 1 base; bases with no gene match: 3. The CDR3 totals 15 residues. Germline assignment: CDR1 MGHDK and CDR2 SYGVNS.

This clone is a singleton in its sample. The CDR3 DNA reads TGCAGCGTTGAATTGTTCGGACTAGCGGACAATGAGCAGTTCTTC. Its translation is CSVELFGLADNEQFF. The genes are TRBV29-1 and TRBJ2-1, with 10 bases aligning to TRBD2. J lost 5 bases, V lost 2 bases, and 6 bases had no gene match. The CDR3 is 15 residues long. In germline, CDR1 is SQVTM, CDR2 ANQGSEA.

The chain is built from TRBV30 and TRBJ2-5; D remains ambiguous. Germline V gives CDR1 GTSNPN, CDR2 SVGIG (reference sequence). The V end was cut by 8 bases, the J end by 4 bases, with 11 bases between. This CDR3 contains 11 residues. The CDR3 loop is CARLTGETQYF. The CDR3 DNA is TGTGCCCGATTAACTGGAGAGACCCAGTACTTC. The full variable domain, rest sourced from reference TRBV30 and TRBJ2-5, is SQTIHQWPATLVQPVGSPLSLECTVEGTSNPNLYWYRQAAGRGLQLLFYSVGIGQISSEVPQNLSASRPQDRQFILSSKKLLLSDSGFYLCARLTGETQYFGPGTRLLVL.

This chain connects TRBV5-1 to TRBJ1-5; TRBD1 matches 8 bases. Trimming cost V 3 bases and J 5 bases; bases outside gene matches: 7. The CDR3 length is 15 residues. The germline gives CDR1 SGHRS, CDR2 YFSETQ. Here the CDR3 DNA reads TGCGCCAGCAGCTGGACAGGGTTAAAGGATCAGCCCCAGCATTTT. Protein sequence: CASSWTGLKDQPQHF.

This clone has only one observation. The chain has TRBV29-1 and TRBJ2-1; 8 bases map to TRBD1. The CDR3 is made up of 16 amino acids. Germline CDR1 SQVTM, CDR2 ANQGSEA. The junction had 8 bases not matched to a gene; V was cut back by 3 bases and J by 1 base. The CDR3 loop reads CSVDPDRGTSYNEQFF. CDR3 in DNA: TGCAGCGTTGACCCAGACAGGGGCACATCCTACAATGAGCAGTTCTTC.

The rearrangement links TRBV4-1 to TRBJ2-7, with 10 bases lining up with TRBD1. J lost 1 base, V lost 2 bases, and 2 bases had no gene match. The length of the CDR3 is 15 residues. Germline CDR1 and CDR2: MGHRA and YSYEKL. The CDR3 sequence is CASSQRGQGSYEQYF. The CDR3, as DNA: TGCGCCAGCAGCCAAAGGGGACAGGGGTCCTACGAGCAGTACTTC.